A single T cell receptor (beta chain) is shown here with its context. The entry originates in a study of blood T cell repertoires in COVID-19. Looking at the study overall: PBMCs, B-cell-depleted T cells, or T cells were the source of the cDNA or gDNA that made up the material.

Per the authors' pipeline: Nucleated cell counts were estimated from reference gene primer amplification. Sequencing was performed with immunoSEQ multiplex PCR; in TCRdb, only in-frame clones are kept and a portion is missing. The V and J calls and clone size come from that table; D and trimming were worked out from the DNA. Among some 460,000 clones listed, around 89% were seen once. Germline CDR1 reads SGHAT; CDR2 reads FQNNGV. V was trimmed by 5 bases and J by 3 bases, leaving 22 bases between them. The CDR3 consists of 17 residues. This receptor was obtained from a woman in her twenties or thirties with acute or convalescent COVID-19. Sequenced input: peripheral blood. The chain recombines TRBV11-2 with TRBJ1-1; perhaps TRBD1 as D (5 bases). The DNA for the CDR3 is TGTGCCAGCAGCCCCGTCGGCTCGGGGGAGGGTGACACTGAAGCTTTCTTT. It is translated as CASSPVGSGEGDTEAFF. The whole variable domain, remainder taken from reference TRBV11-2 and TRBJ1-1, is EAGVAQSPRYKIIEKRQSVAFWCNPISGHATLYWYQQILGQGPKLLIQFQNNGVVDDSQLPKDRFSAERLKGVDSTLKIQPAKLEDSAVYLCASSPVGSGEGDTEAFFGQGTRLTVV.